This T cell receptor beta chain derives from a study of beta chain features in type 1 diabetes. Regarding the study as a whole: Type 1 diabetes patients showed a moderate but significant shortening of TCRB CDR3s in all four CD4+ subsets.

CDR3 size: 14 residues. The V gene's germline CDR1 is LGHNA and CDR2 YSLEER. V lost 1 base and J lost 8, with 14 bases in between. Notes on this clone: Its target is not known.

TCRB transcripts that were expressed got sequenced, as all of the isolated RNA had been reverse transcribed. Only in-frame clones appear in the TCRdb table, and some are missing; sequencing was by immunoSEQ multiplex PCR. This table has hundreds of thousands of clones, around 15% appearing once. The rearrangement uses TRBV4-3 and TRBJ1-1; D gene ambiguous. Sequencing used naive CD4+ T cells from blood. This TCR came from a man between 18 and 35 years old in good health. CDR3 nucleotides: TGCGCCAGCAGCCAAGGATCATGGGCAGTAGAAGCTTTCTTT. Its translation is CASSQGSWAVEAFF.